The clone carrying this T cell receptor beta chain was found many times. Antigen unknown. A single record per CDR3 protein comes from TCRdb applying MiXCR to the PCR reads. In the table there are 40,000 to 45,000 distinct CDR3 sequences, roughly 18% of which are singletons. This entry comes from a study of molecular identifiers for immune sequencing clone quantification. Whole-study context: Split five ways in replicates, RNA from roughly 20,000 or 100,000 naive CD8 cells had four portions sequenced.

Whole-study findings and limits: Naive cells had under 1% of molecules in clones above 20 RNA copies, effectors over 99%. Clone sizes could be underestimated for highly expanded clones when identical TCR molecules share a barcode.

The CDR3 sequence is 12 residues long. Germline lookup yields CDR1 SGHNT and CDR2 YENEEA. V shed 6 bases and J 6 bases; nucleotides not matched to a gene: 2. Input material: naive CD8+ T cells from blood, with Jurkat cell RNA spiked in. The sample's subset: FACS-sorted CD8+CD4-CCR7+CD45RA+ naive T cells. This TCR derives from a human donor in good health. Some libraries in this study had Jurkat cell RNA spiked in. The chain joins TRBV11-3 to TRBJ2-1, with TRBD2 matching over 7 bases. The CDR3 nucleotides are TGTGCCAGCAGGGGGGGGGGCAATGAGCAGTTCTTC. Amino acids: CASRGGGNEQFF.